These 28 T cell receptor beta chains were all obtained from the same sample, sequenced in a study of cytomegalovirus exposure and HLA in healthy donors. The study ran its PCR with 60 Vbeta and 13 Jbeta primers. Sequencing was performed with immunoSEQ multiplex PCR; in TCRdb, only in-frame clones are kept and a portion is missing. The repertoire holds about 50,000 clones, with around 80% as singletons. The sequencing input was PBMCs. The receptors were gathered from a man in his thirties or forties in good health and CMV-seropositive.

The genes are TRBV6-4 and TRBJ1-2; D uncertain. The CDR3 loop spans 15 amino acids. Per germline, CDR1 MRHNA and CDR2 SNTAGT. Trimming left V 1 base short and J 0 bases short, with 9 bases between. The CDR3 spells CASSDWAGANYGYTF. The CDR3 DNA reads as TGTGCCAGCAGTGACTGGGCCGGCGCTAACTATGGCTACACCTTC.

CDR3 in DNA: TGTGCCAGCAGCTTTAGCGGGACTGAAGCTTTCTTT. It is translated as CASSFSGTEAFF. The chain couples TRBV7-8 to TRBJ1-1; D gene ambiguous. CDR3 size: 12 residues. Deletions cut 3 bases from V and 5 bases from J, with 7 bases between. CDR1 is SGHVS and CDR2 is FQNEAQ in the germline V gene. The entire variable domain, with the rest obtained from reference TRBV7-8 and TRBJ1-1, is as follows: GAGVSQSPRYKVAKRGQDVALRCDPISGHVSLFWYQQALGQGPEFLTYFQNEAQLDKSGLPSDRFFAERPEGSVSTLKIQRTQQEDSAVYLCASSFSGTEAFFGQGTRLTVV.

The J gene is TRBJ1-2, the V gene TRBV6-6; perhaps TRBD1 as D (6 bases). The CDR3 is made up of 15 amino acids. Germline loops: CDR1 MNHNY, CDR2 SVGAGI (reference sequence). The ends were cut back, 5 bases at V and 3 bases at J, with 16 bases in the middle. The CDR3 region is CASSPQDSSYYGYTF. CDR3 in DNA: TGTGCCAGCAGTCCCCAGGACAGCTCCTACTATGGCTACACCTTC.

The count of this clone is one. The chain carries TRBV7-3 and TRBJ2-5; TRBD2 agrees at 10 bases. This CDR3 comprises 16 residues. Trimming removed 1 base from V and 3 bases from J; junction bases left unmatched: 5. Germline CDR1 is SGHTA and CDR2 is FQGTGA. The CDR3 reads CASSLRGLAGEETQYF. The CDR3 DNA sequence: TGTGCCAGCAGCTTAAGAGGTCTAGCGGGGGAAGAGACCCAGTACTTC.

The CDR3 sequence is CASSDPAGPNYGYTF. The CDR3 nucleotides are TGTGCCAGCAGTGATCCGGCAGGCCCTAACTATGGCTACACCTTC. The J gene is TRBJ1-2, the V gene TRBV25-1; D remains unclear. Germline lookup yields CDR1 MGHDK and CDR2 SYGVNS. This CDR3 spans 15 amino acids. Trimming cost V 3 bases and J 0 bases, with 11 bases left between them.

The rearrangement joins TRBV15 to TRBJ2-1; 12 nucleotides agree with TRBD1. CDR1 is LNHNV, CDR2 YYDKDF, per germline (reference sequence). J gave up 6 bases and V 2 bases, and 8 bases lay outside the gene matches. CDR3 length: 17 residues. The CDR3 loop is CATSRKTRDRGLNEQFF. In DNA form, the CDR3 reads TGTGCCACCAGCAGAAAAACTCGGGACAGGGGGCTCAATGAGCAGTTCTTC. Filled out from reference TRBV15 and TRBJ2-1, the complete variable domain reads DAMVIQNPRYQVTQFGKPVTLSCSQTLNHNVMYWYQQKSSQAPKLLFHYYDKDFNNEADTPDNFQSRRPNTSFCFLDIRSPGLGDTAMYLCATSRKTRDRGLNEQFFGPGTRLTVL.

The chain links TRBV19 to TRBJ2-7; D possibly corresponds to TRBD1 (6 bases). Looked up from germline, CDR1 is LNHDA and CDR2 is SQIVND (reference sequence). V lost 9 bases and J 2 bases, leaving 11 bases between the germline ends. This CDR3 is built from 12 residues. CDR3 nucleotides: TGTGCCAGCGGACAGCCCCCCTACGAGCAGTACTTC. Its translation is CASGQPPYEQYF. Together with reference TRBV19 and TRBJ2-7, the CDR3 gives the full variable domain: DGGITQSPKYLFRKEGQNVTLSCEQNLNHDAMYWYRQDPGQGLRLIYYSQIVNDFQKGDIAEGYSVSREKKESFPLTVTSAQKNPTAFYLCASGQPPYEQYFGPGTRLTVT.

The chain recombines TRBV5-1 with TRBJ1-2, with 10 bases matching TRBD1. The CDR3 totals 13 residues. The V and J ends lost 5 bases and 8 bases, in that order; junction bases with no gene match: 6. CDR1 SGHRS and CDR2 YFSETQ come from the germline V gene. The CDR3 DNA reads TGCGCCAGCAGACCTCCGGGACAGGGGGGCTACACCTTC. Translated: CASRPPGQGGYTF.

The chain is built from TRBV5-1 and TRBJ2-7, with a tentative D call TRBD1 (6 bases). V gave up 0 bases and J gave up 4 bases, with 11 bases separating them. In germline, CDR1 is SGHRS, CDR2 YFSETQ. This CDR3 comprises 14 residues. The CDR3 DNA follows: TGCGCCAGCAGCTTGGCCCCAGGGGCATACGAGCAGTACTTC. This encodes CASSLAPGAYEQYF.

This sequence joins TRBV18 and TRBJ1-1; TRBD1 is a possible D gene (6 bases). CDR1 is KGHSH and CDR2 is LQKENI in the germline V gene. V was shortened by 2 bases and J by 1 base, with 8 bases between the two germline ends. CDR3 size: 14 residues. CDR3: CASSPRGGNTEAFF. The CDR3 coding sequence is TGTGCCAGCTCACCAAGGGGGGGGAACACTGAAGCTTTCTTT.

The chain's CDR3 is CASSSMNRDRAFNEQFF. CDR3 nucleotide sequence: TGTGCCAGCAGCTCGATGAACCGGGACAGGGCCTTCAATGAGCAGTTCTTC. The V and J genes are TRBV7-9 and TRBJ2-1; 9 bases align to TRBD1. The CDR3 spans 17 residues. CDR1 is SEHNR, CDR2 FQNEAQ, per germline (reference sequence). The V and J ends lost 4 bases and 6 bases, in that order; junction bases with no gene match: 13.

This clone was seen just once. The CDR3 region is CSVVTGTANTEAFF. In nucleotides, the CDR3 is TGCAGCGTAGTCACCGGGACAGCGAACACTGAAGCTTTCTTT. The chain employs TRBV29-1 and TRBJ1-1; 7 bases are shared with TRBD1. The germline V gene has CDR1 SQVTM and CDR2 ANQGSEA. The CDR3 is 14 amino acids. V lost 6 bases and J lost 1; bases outside the gene matches: 8.

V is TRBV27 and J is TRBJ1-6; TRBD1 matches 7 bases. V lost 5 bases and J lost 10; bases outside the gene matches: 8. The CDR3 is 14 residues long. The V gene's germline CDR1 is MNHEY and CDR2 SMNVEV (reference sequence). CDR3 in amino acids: CASSPRQGSSPLHF. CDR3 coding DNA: TGTGCCAGCAGTCCCAGACAGGGTAGCTCACCCCTCCACTTT.

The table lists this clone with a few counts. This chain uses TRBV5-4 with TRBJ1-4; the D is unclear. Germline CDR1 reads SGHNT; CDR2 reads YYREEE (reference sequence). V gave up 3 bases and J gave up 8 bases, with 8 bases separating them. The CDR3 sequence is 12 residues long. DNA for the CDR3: TGTGCCAGCAGCTCCCCGGTGGAAAAACTGTTTTTT. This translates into CASSSPVEKLFF.

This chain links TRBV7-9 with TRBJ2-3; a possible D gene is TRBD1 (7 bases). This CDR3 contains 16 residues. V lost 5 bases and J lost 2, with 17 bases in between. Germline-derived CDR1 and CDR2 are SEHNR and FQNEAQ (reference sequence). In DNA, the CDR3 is TGTGCCAGCAGCCCAAGGGGGGACAGACTCACAGATACGCAGTATTTT. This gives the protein CASSPRGDRLTDTQYF.

In DNA form, the CDR3 reads TGTGCCTCACGGGGGGGGAAGACAAAGATGAACACTGAAGCTTTCTTT. This encodes CASRGGKTKMNTEAFF. This chain connects TRBV19 to TRBJ1-1; perhaps TRBD1 as D (5 bases). CDR3 length equals 16 residues. Germline-derived CDR1 and CDR2 are LNHDA and SQIVND (reference sequence). The V end lost 11 bases, the J end lost 0 bases, and 22 bases lay between the germline ends. The full variable domain, in which reference TRBV19 and TRBJ1-1 provide the parts outside the CDR3, is DGGITQSPKYLFRKEGQNVTLSCEQNLNHDAMYWYRQDPGQGLRLIYYSQIVNDFQKGDIAEGYSVSREKKESFPLTVTSAQKNPTAFYLCASRGGKTKMNTEAFFGQGTRLTVV.

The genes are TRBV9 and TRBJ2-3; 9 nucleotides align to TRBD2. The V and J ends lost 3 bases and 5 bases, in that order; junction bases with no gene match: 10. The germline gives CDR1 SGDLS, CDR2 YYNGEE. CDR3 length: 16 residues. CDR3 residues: CASSAAGGGPGDTQYF. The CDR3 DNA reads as TGTGCCAGCAGCGCTGCGGGGGGGGGCCCTGGAGATACGCAGTATTTT.

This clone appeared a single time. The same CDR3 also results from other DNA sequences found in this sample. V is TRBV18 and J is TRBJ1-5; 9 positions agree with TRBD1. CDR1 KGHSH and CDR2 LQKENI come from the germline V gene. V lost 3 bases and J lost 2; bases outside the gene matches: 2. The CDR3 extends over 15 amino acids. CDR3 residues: CASSPDRGGNQPQHF. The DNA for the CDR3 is TGTGCCAGCTCACCGGACAGGGGCGGCAATCAGCCCCAGCATTTT.

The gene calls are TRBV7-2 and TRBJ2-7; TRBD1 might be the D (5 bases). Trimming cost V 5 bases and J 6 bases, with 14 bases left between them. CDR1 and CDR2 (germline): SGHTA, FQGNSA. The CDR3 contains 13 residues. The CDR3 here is CASSPPSRVEQYF. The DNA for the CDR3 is TGTGCCAGCAGCCCCCCCTCCAGGGTCGAGCAGTACTTC. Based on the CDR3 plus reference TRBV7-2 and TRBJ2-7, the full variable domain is GAGVSQSPSNKVTEKGKDVELRCDPISGHTALYWYRQSLGQGLEFLIYFQGNSAPDKSGLPSDRFSAERTGGSVSTLTIQRTQQEDSAVYLCASSPPSRVEQYFGPGTRLTVT.

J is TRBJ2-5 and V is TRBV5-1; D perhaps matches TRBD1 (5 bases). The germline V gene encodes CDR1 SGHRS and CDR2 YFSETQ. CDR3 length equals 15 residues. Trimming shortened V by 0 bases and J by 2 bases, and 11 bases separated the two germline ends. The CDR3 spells CASSLVQGIQETQYF. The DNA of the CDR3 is TGCGCCAGCAGCTTGGTGCAGGGAATACAAGAGACCCAGTACTTC.

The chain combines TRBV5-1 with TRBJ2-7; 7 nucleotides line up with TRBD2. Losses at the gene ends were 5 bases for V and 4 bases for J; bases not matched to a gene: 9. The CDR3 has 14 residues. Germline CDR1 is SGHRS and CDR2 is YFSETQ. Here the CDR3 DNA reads TGCGCCAGCAGAAAAGGGCAGGGAGGGTACGAGCAGTACTTC. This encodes CASRKGQGGYEQYF.

The CDR3, as DNA: TGTGCCAGCAGCGGCCTTAGCCTGCAGTACAATGAGCAGTTCTTC. Its translation: CASSGLSLQYNEQFF. This rearrangement joins TRBV9 to TRBJ2-1, with unresolved D. There are 15 residues in the CDR3. Deletions cut 3 bases from V and 4 bases from J, with 14 bases between. From germline, CDR1 is SGDLS and CDR2 YYNGEE.

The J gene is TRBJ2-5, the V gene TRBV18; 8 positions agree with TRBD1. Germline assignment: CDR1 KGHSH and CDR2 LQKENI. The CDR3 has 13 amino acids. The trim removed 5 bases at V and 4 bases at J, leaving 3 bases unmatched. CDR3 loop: CASSTGQGETQYF. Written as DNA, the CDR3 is TGTGCCAGCTCAACTGGACAGGGAGAGACCCAGTACTTC.

The CDR3 DNA reads TGCGCCAGCAGCCTGGACAGGGGGTTAGGCTTAGGCAATGAGCAGTTCTTC. Protein: CASSLDRGLGLGNEQFF. This chain links TRBV4-1 with TRBJ2-1, with 10 nucleotides matching TRBD1. Germline-derived CDR1 and CDR2 are MGHRA and YSYEKL. The CDR3 totals 17 residues. Unmatched junction bases numbered 12, after V lost 4 bases and J lost 6 bases.

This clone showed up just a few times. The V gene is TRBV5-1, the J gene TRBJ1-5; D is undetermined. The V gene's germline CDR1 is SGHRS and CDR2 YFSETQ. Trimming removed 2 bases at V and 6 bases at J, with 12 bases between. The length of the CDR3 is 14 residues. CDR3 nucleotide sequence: TGCGCCAGCAGCTTAGAGGGCCCCGGTCAGCCCCAGCATTTT. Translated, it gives CASSLEGPGQPQHF.

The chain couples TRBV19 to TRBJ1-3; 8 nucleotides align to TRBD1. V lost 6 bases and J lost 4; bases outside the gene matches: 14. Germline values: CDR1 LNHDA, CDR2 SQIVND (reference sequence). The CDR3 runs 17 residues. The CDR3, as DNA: TGTGCCAGTAGCCACAGGGGGTCCCCTATGTTCGGAAACACCATATATTTT. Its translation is CASSHRGSPMFGNTIYF.

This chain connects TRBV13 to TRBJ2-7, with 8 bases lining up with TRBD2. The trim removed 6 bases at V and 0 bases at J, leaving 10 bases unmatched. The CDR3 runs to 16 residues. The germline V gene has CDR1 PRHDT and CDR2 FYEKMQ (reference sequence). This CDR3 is CASSATGGGNSYEQYF. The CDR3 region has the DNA TGTGCCAGCAGTGCCACCGGGGGGGGGAACTCCTACGAGCAGTACTTC.

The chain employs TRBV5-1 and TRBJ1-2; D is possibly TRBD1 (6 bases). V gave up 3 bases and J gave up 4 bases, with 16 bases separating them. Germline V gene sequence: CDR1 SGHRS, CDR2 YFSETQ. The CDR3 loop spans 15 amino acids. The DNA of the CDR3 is TGCGCCAGCAGCTCGGACAGCTCAACCCCCTATGGCTACACCTTC. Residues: CASSSDSSTPYGYTF.